The sequence of this T cell receptor beta chain was determined in a study of human T cells and chemical hapten exposure. TCRdb called the RACE reads again in MiXCR, with one record for every CDR3 protein. The table shows more than 150,000 distinct CDR3 sequences, with under 25% occurring only once. The CDR3 is 16 amino acids. The junction had 13 bases not matched to a gene; V was cut back by 5 bases and J by 4 bases. Germline CDR1 is SGHRS and CDR2 is YFSETQ. The sample's time point: patch test 3, about 24 weeks after DPC sensitization. Treatment reported: therapeutic diphenylcyclopropenone sensitization with weekly scalp DPC.

This chain connects TRBV5-1 to TRBJ1-2; 8 positions match TRBD1. Sequencing was performed on whole blood, taken in connection with sensitization to the hapten diphenylcyclopropenone (DPC). The clonotype comes from a middle-aged woman with alopecia areata. Some clones in this sample may be carry-over from other donors' samples. The DNA for the CDR3 is TGCGCCAGCAGTGTTACAGGGGGAACCATTTCCTATGGCTACACCTTC. It specifies CASSVTGGTISYGYTF. The whole variable domain, filled in from reference TRBV5-1 and TRBJ1-2, reads KAGVTQTPRYLIKTRGQQVTLSCSPISGHRSVSWYQQTPGQGLQFLFEYFSETQRNKGNFPGRFSGRQFSNSRSEMNVSTLELGDSALYLCASSVTGGTISYGYTFGSGTRLTVV.